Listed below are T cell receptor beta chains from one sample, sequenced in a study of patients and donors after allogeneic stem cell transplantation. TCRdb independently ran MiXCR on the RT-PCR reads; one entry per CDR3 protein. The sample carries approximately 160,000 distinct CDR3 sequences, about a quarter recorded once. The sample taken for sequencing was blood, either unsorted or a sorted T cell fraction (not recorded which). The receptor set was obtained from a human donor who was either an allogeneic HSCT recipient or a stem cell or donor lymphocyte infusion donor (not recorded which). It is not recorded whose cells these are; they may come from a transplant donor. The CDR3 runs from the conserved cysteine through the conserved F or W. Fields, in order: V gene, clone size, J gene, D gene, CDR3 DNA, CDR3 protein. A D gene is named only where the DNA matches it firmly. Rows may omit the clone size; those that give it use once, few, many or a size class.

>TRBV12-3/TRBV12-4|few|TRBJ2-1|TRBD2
TGTGCCAGCAGTTCCCAACTAGCGGGGGATAATGAGCAGTTCTTC
CASSSQLAGDNEQFF
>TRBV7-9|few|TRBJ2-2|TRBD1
TGTGCCAGCAGCTATTCTCGAGACAGGGGATCCACCGGGGAGCTGTTTTTT
CASSYSRDRGSTGELFF
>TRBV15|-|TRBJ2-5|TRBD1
TGTGCCACCAGCAGAGATTTCCCCCACAGGGGCCAGGAGACCCAGTACTTC
CATSRDFPHRGQETQYF
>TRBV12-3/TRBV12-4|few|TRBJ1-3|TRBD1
TGTGCCAGCACCCCGCAGGGGGCTGCAGACCCAGGAAACACCATATATTTT
CASTPQGAADPGNTIYF
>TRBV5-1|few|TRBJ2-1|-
TGCGCCAGCAGCTGGTGGGGCCCCGGCGACAATGAGCAGTTCTTC
CASSWWGPGDNEQFF
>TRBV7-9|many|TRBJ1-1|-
TGTGCCAGCAGCTTAGGGGCAACAGATGATGAAGCTTTCTTT
CASSLGATDDEAFF
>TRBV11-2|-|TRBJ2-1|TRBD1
TGTGCCAGCAGCTTAGATCTTGGACAGGGTTGGAATGAGCAGTTCTTC
CASSLDLGQGWNEQFF
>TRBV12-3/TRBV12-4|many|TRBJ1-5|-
TGTGCCAGCAGTCCCCAGGACAGTCCTCTCGCCCAGCATTTT
CASSPQDSPLAQHF
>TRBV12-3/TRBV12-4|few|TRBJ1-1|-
TGTGCCAGCAGTTTTTTCGGGGTTATGGCTTTCTTT
CASSFFGVMAFF
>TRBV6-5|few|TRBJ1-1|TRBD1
TGTGCCAGCGGTGGACAGGGGGAACCGAACACTGAAGCTTTCTTT
CASGGQGEPNTEAFF
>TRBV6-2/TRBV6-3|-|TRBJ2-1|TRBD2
TGTGCCAGCAGTTACGCTAGCGGGAGACCTGAGCAGTTCTTC
CASSYASGRPEQFF
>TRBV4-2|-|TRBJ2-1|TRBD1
TGTGCCAGCAGCCAACCCGGGACAGGGCACAATGAGCAGTTCTTC
CASSQPGTGHNEQFF
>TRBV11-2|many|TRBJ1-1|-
TGTGCCAGCAGCCAGGGAACTGGGAAAGCTTTCTTT
CASSQGTGKAFF
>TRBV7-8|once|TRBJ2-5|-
TGTGCCAGCAGCGGGACACCCTTTCGGGGAACACAAGAGACCCAGTACTTC
CASSGTPFRGTQETQYF
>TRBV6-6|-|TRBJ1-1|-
TGTGCCAGCAGTTACCAAACAGGCACCGAAGCTTTCTTT
CASSYQTGTEAFF
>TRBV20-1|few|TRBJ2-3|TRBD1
TGCAGTGCTTGCGCAGGGCCAGGGGGAGATACGCAGTATTTT
CSACAGPGGDTQYF
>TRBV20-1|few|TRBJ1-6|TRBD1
TGCAGTGCTAGCGTAGGGACAGGGTTGAAATCACCCCTCCACTTT
CSASVGTGLKSPLHF
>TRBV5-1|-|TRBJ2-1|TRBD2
TGCGCCAGCAGTCGTCTAGCGGGGGGGCCGGACAATGAGCAGTTCTTC
CASSRLAGGPDNEQFF
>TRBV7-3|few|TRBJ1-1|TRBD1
TGTGCCAGCAGCTTAGGACCAGGGGGTGGTACTGAAGCTTTCTTT
CASSLGPGGGTEAFF
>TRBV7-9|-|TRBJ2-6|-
TGTGCCAGCAGCGCCGGGGTCACTGGGGCCAACGTCCTGACTTTC
CASSAGVTGANVLTF
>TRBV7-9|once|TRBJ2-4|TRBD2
TGTGCCAGCAGCACTACCCGGGACAGTGGTGTTAGCGGGAGAATCGGGGGTCAGTACTTC
CASSTTRDSGVSGRIGGQYF
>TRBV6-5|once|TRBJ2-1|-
TGTGCCAGTCGTGGGGTTCGCTACAATGAGCAGTTCTTC
CASRGVRYNEQFF
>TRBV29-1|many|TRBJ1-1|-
TGCAGCGTTGAAGACTCTTGGGGCAGCCAGAACACTGAAGCTTTCTTT
CSVEDSWGSQNTEAFF
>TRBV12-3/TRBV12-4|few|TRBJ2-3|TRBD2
TGTGCCAGCAGTTCCCGACTAGCGGTGTACACAGATACGCAGTATTTT
CASSSRLAVYTDTQYF
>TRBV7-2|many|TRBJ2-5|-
TGTGCCAGCAGCTTAGGAGGGCAAGAGACCCAGTACTTC
CASSLGGQETQYF
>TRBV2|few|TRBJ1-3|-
TGTGCCAGCAGTGATTTTATGGGCGTCTCTGGAAACACCATATATTTT
CASSDFMGVSGNTIYF
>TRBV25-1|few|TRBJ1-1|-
TGTGCCAGCAGTGGTGGATACACTGAAGCTTTCTTT
CASSGGYTEAFF
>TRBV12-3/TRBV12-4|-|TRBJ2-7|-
TGTGCCAGCAGTTTTTCGTCAGGGATCTACCACGAGCAGTACTTC
CASSFSSGIYHEQYF
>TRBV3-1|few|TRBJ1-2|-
TGTGCCAGCAGCCAAGATTCGGTGTATGAGTTCTATGGCTACACCTTC
CASSQDSVYEFYGYTF
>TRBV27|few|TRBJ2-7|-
TGTGCCAGCAGTTTATTTACTAGCCCCTCGGCACCATTTATATTC
CASSLFTSPSAPFIF
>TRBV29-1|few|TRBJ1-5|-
TGCAGCGTCGCCCGAACTAGCAATCAGCCCCAGCATTTT
CSVARTSNQPQHF
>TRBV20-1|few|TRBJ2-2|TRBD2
TGCAGTGCTAGAGTTCCGGCTAGCGGGGTGAACACCGGGGAGCTGTTTTTT
CSARVPASGVNTGELFF
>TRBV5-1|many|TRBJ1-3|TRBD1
TGCGCCAGCAGCTTACAGGGGCCATTCTCTGGAAACACCATATATTTT
CASSLQGPFSGNTIYF
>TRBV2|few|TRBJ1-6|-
TGTGCCAGCAGTGAAGTTTACAGATATAATTCACCCCTCCACTTT
CASSEVYRYNSPLHF
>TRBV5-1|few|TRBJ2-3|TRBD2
TGCGCCAGCAGCTTGGTGTTGCTAGCGGGAAGCACAGATACGCAGTATTTT
CASSLVLLAGSTDTQYF
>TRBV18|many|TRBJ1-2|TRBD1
TGTGCCAGCTCACTACGGACAGGGAATGGCTACACCTTC
CASSLRTGNGYTF
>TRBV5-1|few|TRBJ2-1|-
TGCGCCAGCAAACTGGTATCCTACTCCTGGGGTGTGAATGAGCAGTTCTTC
CASKLVSYSWGVNEQFF
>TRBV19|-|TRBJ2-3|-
TGTGCCAGTAGTCAACAGCCTAGCACAGATACGCAGTATTTT
CASSQQPSTDTQYF
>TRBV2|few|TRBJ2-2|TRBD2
TGTGCCAGCGGGAGCGGGAGGATCAGCACCGGGGAGCTGTTTTTT
CASGSGRISTGELFF
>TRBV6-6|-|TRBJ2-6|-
TGTGCCAGCAGATCAAACTCTGGGGCCAACGTCCTGACTTTC
CASRSNSGANVLTF
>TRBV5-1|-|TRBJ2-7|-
TGCGCCAGCAGCTTTGTAATTGGGCCGGGACACCGGCCTAGTGAGCAGTACTTC
CASSFVIGPGHRPSEQYF
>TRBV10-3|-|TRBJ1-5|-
TGTGCCATCAGCGTTGGGGGGGGTCAGCCCCAGCATTTT
CAISVGGGQPQHF
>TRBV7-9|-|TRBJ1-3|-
TGTGCCAGCAGCGGATTCAGGGCACCCTCTGGAAACACCATATATTTT
CASSGFRAPSGNTIYF
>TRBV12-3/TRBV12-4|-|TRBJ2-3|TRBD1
TGTGCCAGCAGTTTATTTGGGCAGGGGGCCCAATACCTCACAGATACGCAGTATTTT
CASSLFGQGAQYLTDTQYF
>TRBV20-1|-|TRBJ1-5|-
TGCAGTGCTATTAGGGATAGCAATCAGCCCCAGCATTTT
CSAIRDSNQPQHF
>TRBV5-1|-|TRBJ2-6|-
TGCGCCAGCAGCGCAGGTATCGCTGGGGCCAACGTCCTGACTTTC
CASSAGIAGANVLTF
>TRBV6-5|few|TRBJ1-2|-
TGTGCCAGCAGTTACGACCTGGCAGGGTTCGGGGGCTACACCTTC
CASSYDLAGFGGYTF
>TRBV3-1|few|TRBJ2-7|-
TGTGCCAGCAGCCAAGAAGGGAGATTCTTCTTCATATTCCACGAGCAGTACTTC
CASSQEGRFFFIFHEQYF
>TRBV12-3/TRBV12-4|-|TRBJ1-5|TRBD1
TGTGCCAGCAGCCACGGACAGGGCAATCAGCCCCAGCATTTT
CASSHGQGNQPQHF
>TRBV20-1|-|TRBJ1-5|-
TGCAGTGCCCGCGTAGGGCAGCTTAGCAATCAGCCCCAGCATTTT
CSARVGQLSNQPQHF
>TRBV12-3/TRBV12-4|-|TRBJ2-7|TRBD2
TGTGCCAGCAGTTTATCGAGACTAGCGGGGGGCCGCAACCCCTACGAGCAGTACTTC
CASSLSRLAGGRNPYEQYF
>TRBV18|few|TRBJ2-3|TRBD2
TGTGCCAGCTCAACGATAGCGGGGGGGAGCACAGATACGCAGTATTTT
CASSTIAGGSTDTQYF
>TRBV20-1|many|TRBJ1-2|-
TGCAGTGCCCTCTCAACGAGTTATGGCTACACCTTC
CSALSTSYGYTF
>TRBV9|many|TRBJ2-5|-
TGTGCCAGCAGCCCACTTACAATTGGGGCCCAGTACTTC
CASSPLTIGAQYF